The source of this TCR beta chain is a study of T cell changes during pregnancy in multiple sclerosis. TCRdb's copy holds only in-frame clones and misses some; the assay was immunoSEQ multiplex PCR. The sample lists under 50,000 clones, 89% occurring once. This CDR3 has 14 amino acids. Trimming took off 7 bases at V and 2 bases at J, with 13 bases between the two ends. The sequenced sample was CD4+ T cells from peripheral blood mononuclear cells, obtained after pregnancy. The source of this sequence is a female donor with multiple sclerosis, enrolled in a pregnancy study. The J gene is TRBJ1-5, the V gene TRBV5-3; possible D gene TRBD1, 6 bases. TRBV5-3 is noted as an ORF with a role that remains uncertain. DNA of the CDR3: TGTGCCAGAGGGAGGGGGGGAGGCAATCAGCCCCAGCATTTT. Residues: CARGRGGGNQPQHF.